Here is one T cell receptor (beta chain) with its context. What it binds is unknown. The source of the sample is a study of OX40 agonist ivuxolimab in advanced cancers. The assay was immunoSEQ multiplex PCR, and TCRdb's table has in-frame clones only and misses some. The sample holds 35,000 to 40,000 clones, 87% seen once. Germline lookup yields CDR1 SGHNT and CDR2 YENEEA. CDR3 length: 15 amino acids. Trimming removed 5 bases from V and 4 bases from J; junction bases left unmatched: 3. Points from the study as a whole: CD8+ T cells showed, on average, more clonal expansion than CD4+ cells.

Autoimmune disease history or systemic immunosuppression led to patients being barred. Sequencing was performed on CD4+ or CD8+ T cells sorted from blood, taken in a trial of the OX40 agonist ivuxolimab. The chain carries TRBV11-3 and TRBJ2-2; 11 bases are a match to TRBD2. This clonotype originated in an adult with an advanced solid tumor such as melanoma, head and neck, liver or kidney cancer. CDR3 region: CASSPGLAGTGELFF. CDR3 nucleotide sequence: TGTGCCAGCAGCCCAGGACTAGCGGGCACCGGGGAGCTGTTTTTT.